This T cell receptor (beta chain) was recovered during a study of shared clonotypes between healthy human individuals. On the study more broadly: The plates for each donor numbered three CD4 naive, three CD4 memory, two CD8 naive and one CD8 memory.

Between the trimmed V and J ends, which lost 4 bases and 2 bases, there was a span of 14 bases. CDR1 SGHTA and CDR2 FQGNSA come from the germline V gene. The CDR3 is 15 residues long. Genomic DNA belonging to each subset was distributed in equal measure over several immunoSEQ plates. Authors' methods: There were no quality scores in the junction-only immunoSEQ sequences, so filtering differed. Using immunoSEQ multiplex PCR, the repertoire was profiled, and TCRdb retains in-frame clones only, with some absent. That table is the source of V, J and clone size, and D and trimming were worked out from the DNA. The sample records some 2 million clones, roughly 95% being singletons.

This rearrangement joins TRBV7-2 to TRBJ2-5; tentatively, D is TRBD2 (5 bases). Sequences were obtained from naive CD4+ T cells sorted from blood. Subset indicated: CD45RA+ positively selected. This clonotype originated in a man younger than 35 in good health. The CDR3 region has the DNA TGTGCCAGCAGCTCCAGGAGGAGGAAACAAGAGACCCAGTACTTC. Its protein is CASSSRRRKQETQYF.